This T cell receptor beta chain was documented in a study of OX40 agonist ivuxolimab in advanced cancers. For the study in its entirety: The costimulatory receptor OX40 (CD134) was targeted by ivuxolimab, a fully human IgG2 agonistic monoclonal antibody. Intravenous ivuxolimab was administered to patients every 2 weeks at six dose levels: 0.01, 0.1, 0.3, 1.5, 3 and 10 mg/kg. Of the roughly 50 dose-escalation patients, hepatocellular carcinoma was present in around 20, melanoma in roughly 15, renal cell carcinoma in 9 and head and neck cancer in 9. The dose-escalation cohort was 80% to 90% male with a mean age of approximately 60 years, ranging from about 20 to 85. Prior anti-PD-1, anti-PD-L1 or anti-CTLA-4 therapy was permitted, and checkpoint inhibitors had been received by less than 45% of dose-escalation patients. Partial responses were achieved by three dose-escalation patients, of whom one had hepatocellular carcinoma and two had cutaneous melanoma. Peripheral TCRbeta sequencing aimed to test whether ivuxolimab altered TCR sequence diversity and caused clonal T-cell expansion. The paper reports the monotherapy dose-escalation portion (N of about 50 patients) of the phase I ivuxolimab trial. Overall results and qualifications from the work: On average, CD8+ T cells showed more expanded clones than CD4+ T cells after ivuxolimab. At doses of 0.1 to 3.0 mg/kg, clonal expansion of both CD4+ and CD8+ blood T cells was observed from baseline to week 6. Low levels of normalized T-cell clonal expansion were also seen in some nonresponding patients. The antigen specificity of the clonally expanded peripheral T cells was not determined. In the 0.1-3.0 mg/kg groups, partial responders were among the patients with the lowest normalized peripheral clonal expansion, particularly in CD8+ T cells.

About this clone itself: What antigen it recognizes has not been identified. No much larger clone is present one base from it, and per-base qualities are unavailable.

CDR1 MNHEY and CDR2 SVGAGI are derived from the germline V gene. Compared with germline, V lacks 6 bases and J lacks 1 base; bases without a gene match: 5. From its cysteine to its phenylalanine, the CDR3 spans 15 amino acids. The sequence is cut down to CDR3 DNA, 45 bases in frame from base 1. Genomic DNA was isolated from the sorted cells so that the TCRbeta CDR3 region could be sequenced. The immunoSEQ Assay was used to sequence the TCRbeta CDR3 regions. TCRdb provides this immuneACCESS table in a form limited to in-frame rearrangements. Some clones are lacking; in checked studies, under half of them reflect an unresolved V gene, and why the rest are absent is not known. The table for this sample lists 30,000 to 45,000 clones; 65% to 80% of them were counted only once. The ten largest clones capture under 10% of the sample. Patients with autoimmune disease history or receiving systemic immunosuppression were excluded from the trial. Peripheral blood for TCR sequencing was collected from all dose cohorts at baseline, on cycle 4 day 1, and on cycle 7 day 1. The samples were taken from a phase I, first-in-human, multicenter, open-label dose-escalation trial of ivuxolimab. Adults with locally advanced or metastatic melanoma, renal cell, hepatocellular, or head and neck squamous cell carcinoma were enrolled in the trial. Before TCR sequencing, CD4+ and CD8+ T cells were separately sorted from peripheral blood.

This specimen was CD4+ or CD8+ T cells sorted from blood, taken in a trial of the OX40 agonist ivuxolimab. The rearrangement combines TRBV6-5 with TRBJ1-5, with TRBD1 identical over 8 junction bases. The receptor was derived from an adult with an advanced solid tumor such as melanoma, head and neck, liver or kidney cancer. The DNA sequence reads TGTGCCAGCAGAGGGGACAGGAAAAGCAATCAGCCCCAGCATTTT. Translated, this gives CASRGDRKSNQPQHF.